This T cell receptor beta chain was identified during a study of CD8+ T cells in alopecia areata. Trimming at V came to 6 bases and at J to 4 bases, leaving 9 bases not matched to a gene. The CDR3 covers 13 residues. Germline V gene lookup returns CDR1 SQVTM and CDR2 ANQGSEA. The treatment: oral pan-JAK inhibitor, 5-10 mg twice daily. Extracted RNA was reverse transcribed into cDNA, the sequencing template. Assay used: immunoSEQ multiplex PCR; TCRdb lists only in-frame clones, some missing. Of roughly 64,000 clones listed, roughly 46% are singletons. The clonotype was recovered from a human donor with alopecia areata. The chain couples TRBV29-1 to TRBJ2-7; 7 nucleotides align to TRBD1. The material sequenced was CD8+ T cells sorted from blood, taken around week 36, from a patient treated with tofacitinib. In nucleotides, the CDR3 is TGCAGCGTAAATATGGGGACAGATTACGAGCAGTACTTC. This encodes CSVNMGTDYEQYF.